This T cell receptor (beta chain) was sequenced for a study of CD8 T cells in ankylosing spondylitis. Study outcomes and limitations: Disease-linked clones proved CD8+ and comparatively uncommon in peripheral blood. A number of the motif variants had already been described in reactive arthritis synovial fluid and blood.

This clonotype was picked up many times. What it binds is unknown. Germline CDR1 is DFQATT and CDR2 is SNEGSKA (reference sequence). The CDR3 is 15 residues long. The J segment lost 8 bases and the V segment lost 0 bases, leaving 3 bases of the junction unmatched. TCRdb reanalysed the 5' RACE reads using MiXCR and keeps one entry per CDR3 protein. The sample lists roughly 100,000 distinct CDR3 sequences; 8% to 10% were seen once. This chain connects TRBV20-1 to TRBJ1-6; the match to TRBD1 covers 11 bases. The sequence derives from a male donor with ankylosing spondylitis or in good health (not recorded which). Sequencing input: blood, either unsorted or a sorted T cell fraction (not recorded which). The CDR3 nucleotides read TGCAGTGCTAGAGACCAGGGACAGGGGGATTCACCCCTCCACTTT. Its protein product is CSARDQGQGDSPLHF.